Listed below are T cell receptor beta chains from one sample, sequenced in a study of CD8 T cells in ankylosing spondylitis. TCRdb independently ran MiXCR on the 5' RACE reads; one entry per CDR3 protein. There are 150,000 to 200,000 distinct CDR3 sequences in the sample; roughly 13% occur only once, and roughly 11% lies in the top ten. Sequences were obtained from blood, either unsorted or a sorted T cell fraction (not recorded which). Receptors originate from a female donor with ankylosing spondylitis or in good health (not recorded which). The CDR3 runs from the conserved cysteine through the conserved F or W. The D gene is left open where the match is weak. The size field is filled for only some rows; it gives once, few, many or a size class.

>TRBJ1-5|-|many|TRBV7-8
TGTGCCAGCAGCCTGGCCCGGGTCGTGAATCAGCCCCAGCATTTT
CASSLARVVNQPQHF
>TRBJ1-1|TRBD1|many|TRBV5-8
TGTGCCAGCAGCCTTTGGACAGGTATGAACACTGAAGCTTTCTTT
CASSLWTGMNTEAFF
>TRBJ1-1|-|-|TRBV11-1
TGTGCCAGCAGCTTAGCGGGTGAAGCAGGCCCCGAGAACACTGAAGCTTTCTTT
CASSLAGEAGPENTEAFF
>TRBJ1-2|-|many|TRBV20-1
TGCAGTGCTAGAGATCTCACAGGGAAGGCCTACACCTTC
CSARDLTGKAYTF
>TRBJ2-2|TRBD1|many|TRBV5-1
TGCGCCAGCAGCTACGGACAGGGTGAAGGGGAGCTGTTTTTT
CASSYGQGEGELFF
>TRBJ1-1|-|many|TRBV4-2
TGTGCCAGCAGCCAAGGTGACGGTCTAGGTGAAGCTTTCTTT
CASSQGDGLGEAFF
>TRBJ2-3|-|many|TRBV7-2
TGTGCCAGCAGCTTAGCGCAGGGACCTAGCACAGATACGCAGTATTTT
CASSLAQGPSTDTQYF
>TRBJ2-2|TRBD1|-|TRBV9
TGTGCCAGCAACGACCGACAGGGACCCGGGGAGCTGTTTTTT
CASNDRQGPGELFF
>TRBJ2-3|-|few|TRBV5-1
TGCGCCAGCAGCTTAAGCCGTAGAAGTACAGATACGCAGTATTTT
CASSLSRRSTDTQYF
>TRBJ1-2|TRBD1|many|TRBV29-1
TGCAGCGTCAACGGACAGGGTTACTATGGCTACACCTTC
CSVNGQGYYGYTF
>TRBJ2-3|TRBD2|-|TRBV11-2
TGTGCCAGCAGCTTAGTGGCCAGCGGGGGGGGGGCAGATACGCAGTATTTT
CASSLVASGGGADTQYF
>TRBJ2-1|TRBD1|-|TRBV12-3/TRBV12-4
TGTGCCAGCAGTCCGGGACAGGGTAATAGGAATGAGCAGTTCTTC
CASSPGQGNRNEQFF
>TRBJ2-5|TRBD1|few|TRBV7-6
TGTGCCAGCAGCTACCGGACAGGGTCCCAAGAGACCCAGTACTTC
CASSYRTGSQETQYF
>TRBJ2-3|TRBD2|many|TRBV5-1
TGCGCCAGCAGCCGGACCGGGACTAGCGGGGGGGGTAGCACAGATACGCAGTATTTT
CASSRTGTSGGGSTDTQYF
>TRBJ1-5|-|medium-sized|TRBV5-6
TGTGCCAGCAGCCAGGGGAGCAATCAGCCCCAGCATTTT
CASSQGSNQPQHF
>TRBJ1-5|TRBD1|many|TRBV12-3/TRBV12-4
TGTGCCAGCAGTCTCGGGGACAGGGGAGGGCAGCCCCAGCATTTT
CASSLGDRGGQPQHF
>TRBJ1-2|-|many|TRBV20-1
TGCAGTGCTACCTACGGTGGACAGTCCGATGGCTACACCTTC
CSATYGGQSDGYTF
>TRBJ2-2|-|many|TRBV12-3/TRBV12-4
TGTGCCAGCACCTCTACTAGACCCAACACCGGGGAGCTGTTTTTT
CASTSTRPNTGELFF
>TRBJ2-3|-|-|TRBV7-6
TGTGCCAGCAGCTTAATGGATGCCACAGATACGCAGTATTTT
CASSLMDATDTQYF
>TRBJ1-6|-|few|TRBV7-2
TGTGCCAGCAGCCCGGCAGGGACCTATAATTCACCCCTCCACTTT
CASSPAGTYNSPLHF
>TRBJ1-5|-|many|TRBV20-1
TGCAGTGCTAGAGATGGGGATCAGCCCCAGCATTTT
CSARDGDQPQHF
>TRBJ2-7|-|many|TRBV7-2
TGTGCCAGCAGCTTAGCCACAGGGACCCTCTACGAGCAGTACTTC
CASSLATGTLYEQYF
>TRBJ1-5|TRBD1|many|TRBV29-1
TGCAGCGTTGGGGACAGGGACCAGCCCCAGCATTTT
CSVGDRDQPQHF
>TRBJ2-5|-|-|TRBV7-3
TGTGCCAGCAGCTTAACCGGGAAAGAGACCCAGTACTTC
CASSLTGKETQYF
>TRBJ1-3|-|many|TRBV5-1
TGCGCCAGCAGCGCGGGGTTCACCGGAAACACCATATATTTT
CASSAGFTGNTIYF
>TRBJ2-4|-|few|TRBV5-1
TGCGCCAGCAGCCCCGGAGAAAACATTCAGTACTTC
CASSPGENIQYF
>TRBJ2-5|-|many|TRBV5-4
TGTGCCAGCAGCTCGGCCGAGACTTACAGACAAGAGACCCAGTACTTC
CASSSAETYRQETQYF
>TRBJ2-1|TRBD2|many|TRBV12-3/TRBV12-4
TGTGCCAGCAGTCTCCGGACTAGCGGGTCCCTTAACAATGAGCAGTTCTTC
CASSLRTSGSLNNEQFF
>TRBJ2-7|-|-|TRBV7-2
TGTGCCAGCAGCTTATCCGCAGGGGCCCAGAACGAGCAGTACTTC
CASSLSAGAQNEQYF
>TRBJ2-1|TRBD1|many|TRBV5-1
TGCGCCAGCAGCTTGGGGACAGGGGAATACAATGAGCAGTTCTTC
CASSLGTGEYNEQFF
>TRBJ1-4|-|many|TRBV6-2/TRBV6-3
TGTGCCAGCAGTTACGGAGGCGCAAATAATGAAAAACTGTTTTTT
CASSYGGANNEKLFF
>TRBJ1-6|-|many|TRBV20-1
TGCAGTGCTCCCGGGGAGGGAAAATCACCCCTCCACTTT
CSAPGEGKSPLHF
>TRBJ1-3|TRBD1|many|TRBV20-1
TGCAGTGCCCAGGGGGCGATGGGAAACACCATATATTTT
CSAQGAMGNTIYF
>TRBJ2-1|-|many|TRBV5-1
TGCGCCAGCAGCTGGACGGACACCAGCCGTGAGCAGTTCTTC
CASSWTDTSREQFF
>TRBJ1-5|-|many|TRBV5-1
TGCGCCAGCAGCTTGGATGCTTATAGCAATCAGCCCCAGCATTTT
CASSLDAYSNQPQHF
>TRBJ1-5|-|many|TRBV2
TGTGCCAGCAGTGAATGGGCAGGGGGCAATCAGCCCCAGCATTTT
CASSEWAGGNQPQHF